The 9 T cell receptor beta chains reported below all come from one sample, sequenced in a study of blood T cell repertoires in COVID-19. TCRdb's copy holds only in-frame clones and misses some; the assay was immunoSEQ multiplex PCR. In the table there are some 240,000 clones, approximately 83% of which are singletons. What was sequenced was peripheral blood. Every receptor here comes from a woman of 80 years or more with acute or convalescent COVID-19.

This clone has more than one count but fewer than ten. The V call is TRBV27, the J call TRBJ2-7; possible D gene TRBD1, 5 bases. V shed 7 bases and J shed 4 bases, with 11 bases lying between them. CDR1 and CDR2 (germline): MNHEY, SMNVEV (reference sequence). This CDR3 comprises 12 residues. CDR3 residues: CASTGPHYEQYF. CDR3 nucleotide sequence: TGTGCCAGCACAGGGCCACATTACGAGCAGTACTTC.

This sequence joins TRBV7-2 and TRBJ1-2; 9 bases agree with TRBD1. The CDR3 runs 14 residues. J lost 7 bases, V lost 5 bases, and 8 bases had no gene match. Germline CDR1 and CDR2: SGHTA and FQGNSA. CDR3 in DNA: TGTGCCAGCAGCCCCGGGACAGGGTTTGGTGGCTACACCTTC. Amino acids: CASSPGTGFGGYTF.

The chain carries TRBV19 and TRBJ1-2; 9 positions match TRBD1. The length of the CDR3 is 14 residues. Germline lookup yields CDR1 LNHDA and CDR2 SQIVND (reference sequence). The ends lost 11 bases at V and 4 bases at J; junction bases unmatched: 11. The CDR3 nucleotides are TGTGCCGGCCCCGGACAGGGGTTTACCTATGGCTACACCTTC. As protein: CAGPGQGFTYGYTF.

The rearrangement links TRBV19 to TRBJ1-5; D gene ambiguous. With 3 bases removed from V and 8 bases from J, the gap between germline ends came to 8 bases. Germline-derived CDR1 and CDR2 are LNHDA and SQIVND (reference sequence). The CDR3 runs to 12 residues. CDR3: CASSIPSEPQHF. The CDR3 DNA follows: TGTGCCAGTAGTATCCCCTCCGAGCCCCAGCATTTT.

This clone was recorded a few times. The chain has TRBV15 and TRBJ1-2, with 9 bases identical to TRBD1. This CDR3 has 16 amino acids. V lost 5 bases to trimming and J lost 2 bases; unmatched junction nucleotides: 9. The germline V gene encodes CDR1 LNHNV and CDR2 YYDKDF (reference sequence). For the CDR3, the DNA is TGTGCCACCAGCCAACCCGGACAGGGGAGGAACTATGGCTACACCTTC. It specifies CATSQPGQGRNYGYTF. The entire variable domain, with the rest obtained from reference TRBV15 and TRBJ1-2, is as follows: DAMVIQNPRYQVTQFGKPVTLSCSQTLNHNVMYWYQQKSSQAPKLLFHYYDKDFNNEADTPDNFQSRRPNTSFCFLDIRSPGLGDTAMYLCATSQPGQGRNYGYTFGSGTRLTVV.

V usage is TRBV19 and J usage is TRBJ2-2; D perhaps matches TRBD1 (6 bases). V lost 5 bases to trimming and J lost 5 bases, with 9 bases between them. The CDR3 contains 13 residues. Germline CDR1 reads LNHDA; CDR2 reads SQIVND (reference sequence). The CDR3 DNA reads as TGTGCCAGTAGTTCAGGGGTAACCGGGGAGCTGTTTTTT. Its translation is CASSSGVTGELFF.

The chain combines TRBV2 with TRBJ2-3; 9 nucleotides agree with TRBD2. CDR1 and CDR2 (germline): SNHLY, FYNNEI. This CDR3 has 15 amino acids. With 6 bases clipped from V and 2 bases from J, the junction kept 6 bases outside the gene matches. In DNA form, the CDR3 reads TGTGCCAGCAGCGCGGGGGGGCGGGACACAGATACGCAGTATTTT. It encodes CASSAGGRDTDTQYF.

The chain recombines TRBV7-2 with TRBJ1-6; 7 bases fit TRBD1. Germline V CDR1 and CDR2: SGHTA, FQGNSA. This CDR3 is 15 amino acids long. Trimming at V came to 5 bases and at J to 9 bases, leaving 10 bases not matched to a gene. The DNA of the CDR3 is TGTGCCAGCAGCCCCCCGGGACAGATTTTTTCACCCCTCCACTTT. Protein product: CASSPPGQIFSPLHF.

V gene TRBV18 combines with J gene TRBJ2-3; the match to TRBD1 covers 8 bases. This CDR3 is 16 amino acids long. CDR1 and CDR2 (germline): KGHSH, LQKENI. The J segment lost 1 base and the V segment lost 6 bases, leaving 9 bases of the junction unmatched. CDR3 sequence (DNA): TGTGCCAGCTCCCGCCCCCAGGGGGCCCGCACAGATACGCAGTATTTT. This translates into CASSRPQGARTDTQYF.